The 11 T cell receptor beta chains reported below all come from one sample, sequenced in a study of OX40 agonist ivuxolimab in advanced cancers. Assay: immunoSEQ multiplex PCR; the TCRdb copy retains only in-frame clones and omits some. This table holds roughly 80,000 clones, roughly nine tenths found once. The sample in question was CD4+ or CD8+ T cells sorted from blood, obtained in a trial of the OX40 agonist ivuxolimab. These receptors all come from an adult with an advanced solid tumor such as melanoma, head and neck, liver or kidney cancer.

The chain carries TRBV6-6 and TRBJ1-2, with D possibly being TRBD1 (5 bases). CDR3 length: 14 amino acids. Trimming cost V 0 bases and J 2 bases, with 7 bases left between them. CDR1 is MNHNY, CDR2 SVGAGI, per germline (reference sequence). The CDR3 reads CASSYSGENYGYTF. CDR3 nucleotides: TGTGCCAGCAGTTACTCAGGGGAGAACTATGGCTACACCTTC.

The chain uses TRBV11-3 and TRBJ1-1, with unresolved D. Per germline, CDR1 SGHNT and CDR2 YENEEA. This CDR3 region has 13 residues. Trimming shortened V by 3 bases and J by 0 bases, and 5 bases separated the two germline ends. DNA for the CDR3: TGTGCCAGCAGCTTCTCCCTGAACACTGAAGCTTTCTTT. Its protein product is CASSFSLNTEAFF.

This rearrangement joins TRBV6-6 to TRBJ1-3; no reliable D call. This CDR3 is built from 15 residues. Trimming cost V 2 bases and J 3 bases, with 11 bases left between them. Germline CDR1 reads MNHNY; CDR2 reads SVGAGI (reference sequence). The CDR3 loop is CASSYGQSLGNTIYF. CDR3 DNA sequence: TGTGCCAGCAGTTACGGGCAGAGCCTTGGAAACACCATATATTTT.

J is TRBJ2-5 and V is TRBV7-2, with 8 bases that match TRBD2. The V and J ends lost 5 bases and 2 bases, in that order; junction bases with no gene match: 4. Germline CDR1 and CDR2: SGHTA and FQGNSA. The CDR3 sequence is 14 residues long. Here the CDR3 reads CASSPAGVQETQYF. CDR3 nucleotide sequence: TGTGCCAGCAGCCCAGCGGGGGTACAAGAGACCCAGTACTTC.

The chain combines TRBV2 with TRBJ1-1, with D maybe TRBD1 (5 bases). The CDR3 consists of 11 residues. In germline, CDR1 is SNHLY, CDR2 FYNNEI. V shed 3 bases and J shed 10 bases, with 9 bases lying between them. The CDR3 region has the DNA TGTGCCAGCAGTGAGCAGGGTAGAGCTTTCTTT. Residues: CASSEQGRAFF.

The V and J genes are TRBV30 and TRBJ2-5; D is possibly TRBD1 or TRBD2 (5 bases each). Germline-derived CDR1 and CDR2 are GTSNPN and SVGIG (reference sequence). With 3 bases removed from V and 1 base from J, the gap between germline ends came to 12 bases. The CDR3 sequence is 14 residues long. The CDR3 loop reads CAWSIGTVQETQYF. DNA of the CDR3: TGTGCCTGGAGCATAGGGACGGTCCAAGAGACCCAGTACTTC.

The chain combines TRBV18 with TRBJ1-4, with 10 bases identical to TRBD1. The CDR3 is 15 residues long. V trimming: 2 bases; J trimming: 7 bases; junction bases outside the gene matches: 4. The V gene's germline CDR1 is KGHSH and CDR2 LQKENI. CDR3 nucleotide sequence: TGTGCCAGCTCACCAAGAGGGACAGGGGCTGAAAAACTGTTTTTT. Translation gives CASSPRGTGAEKLFF.

J is TRBJ1-5 and V is TRBV6-5, with 8 nucleotides matching TRBD1. The CDR3 totals 14 residues. Looked up from germline, CDR1 is MNHEY and CDR2 is SVGAGI. V lost 7 bases to trimming and J lost 4 bases; unmatched junction nucleotides: 6. The CDR3 DNA reads as TGTGCCAGCAACCTTCGACAGGGGAATCAGCCCCAGCATTTT. This sequence encodes CASNLRQGNQPQHF.

This chain uses TRBV19 with TRBJ2-3; 10 bases align to TRBD1. CDR3 length: 17 residues. J was trimmed by 4 bases and V by 6 bases; bases with no gene match: 13. From germline, CDR1 is LNHDA and CDR2 SQIVND (reference sequence). CDR3 DNA: TGTGCCAGTAGCCCAGGTCCCGGACAGGGGGGCGCAGATACGCAGTATTTT. Translated: CASSPGPGQGGADTQYF.

J is TRBJ2-5 and V is TRBV27; no firm D call. The CDR3 is made up of 14 amino acids. Germline CDR1 is MNHEY and CDR2 is SMNVEV (reference sequence). Between the trimmed V and J ends, which lost 4 bases and 4 bases, there was a span of 13 bases. CDR3 loop: CASSSLFRGETQYF. CDR3 DNA: TGTGCCAGCAGTTCCCTGTTTCGTGGAGAGACCCAGTACTTC.

This clone was seen once. CDR3: CASSPLDRADQPQHF. For the CDR3, the DNA is TGTGCCAGCAGTCCCTTGGACAGGGCGGATCAGCCCCAGCATTTT. The chain joins TRBV6-5 to TRBJ1-5, with 8 bases matching TRBD1. The CDR3 covers 15 residues. Unmatched junction bases numbered 8, after V lost 5 bases and J lost 5 bases. Germline V gives CDR1 MNHEY, CDR2 SVGAGI.